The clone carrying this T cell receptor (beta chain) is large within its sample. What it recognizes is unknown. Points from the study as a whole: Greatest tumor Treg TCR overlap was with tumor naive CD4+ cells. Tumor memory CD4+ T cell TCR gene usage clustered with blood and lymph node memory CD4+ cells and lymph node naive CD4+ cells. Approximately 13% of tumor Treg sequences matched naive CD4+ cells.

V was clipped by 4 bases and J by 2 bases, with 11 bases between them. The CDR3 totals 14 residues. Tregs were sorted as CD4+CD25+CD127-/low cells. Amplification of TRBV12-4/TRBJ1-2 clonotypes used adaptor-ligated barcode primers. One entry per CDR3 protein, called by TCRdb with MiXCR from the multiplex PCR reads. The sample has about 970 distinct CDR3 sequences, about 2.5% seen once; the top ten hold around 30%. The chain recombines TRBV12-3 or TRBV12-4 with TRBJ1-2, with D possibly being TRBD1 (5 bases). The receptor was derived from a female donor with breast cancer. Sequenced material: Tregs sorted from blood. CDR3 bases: TGTGCCAGCAGTTATGCAGGACACAACTATGGCTACACCTTC. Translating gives CASSYAGHNYGYTF.